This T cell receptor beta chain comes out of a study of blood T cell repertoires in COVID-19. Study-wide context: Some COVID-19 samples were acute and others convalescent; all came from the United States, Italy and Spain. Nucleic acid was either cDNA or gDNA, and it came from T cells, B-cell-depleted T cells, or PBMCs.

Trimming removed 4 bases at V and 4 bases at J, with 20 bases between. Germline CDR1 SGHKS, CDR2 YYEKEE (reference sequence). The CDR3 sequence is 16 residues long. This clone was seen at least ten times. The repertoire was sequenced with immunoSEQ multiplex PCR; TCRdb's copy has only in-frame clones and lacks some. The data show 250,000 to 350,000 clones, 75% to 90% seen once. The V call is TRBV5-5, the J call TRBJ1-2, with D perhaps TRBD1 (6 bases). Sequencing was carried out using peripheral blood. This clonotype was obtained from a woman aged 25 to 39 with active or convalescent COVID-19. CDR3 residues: CASSAPPGHGSYGYTF. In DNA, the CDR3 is TGTGCCAGCAGCGCTCCGCCGGGACACGGAAGCTATGGCTACACCTTC.